The 22 T cell receptor beta chains below come from one sample, sequenced in a study of blood T cells in healthy people across ages. A second PCR, run for about 7 to 11 cycles, used a sample-barcoded 5' primer plus a J-beta primer mix. TCRdb re-called the 5' RACE reads through MiXCR, storing one row per CDR3 protein. The sample has hundreds of thousands of distinct CDR3 sequences; approximately 49% are singletons. Specimen: blood. The receptors here all came from a woman aged 55-69 years in good health.

The chain employs TRBV2 and TRBJ1-5, with D perhaps matching TRBD1 (5 bases). The germline V gene has CDR1 SNHLY and CDR2 FYNNEI. This CDR3 is built from 15 residues. V lost 6 bases and J 7 bases, leaving 19 bases between the germline ends. The CDR3 bases are TGTGCCAGCAGCGGGGATCAGGGAACGAGCCAGCCCCAGCATTTT. This gives the protein CASSGDQGTSQPQHF.

V and J are TRBV24-1 and TRBJ2-1; 9 nucleotides line up with TRBD1. The CDR3 is made up of 13 amino acids. CDR1 KGHDR and CDR2 SFDVKD come from the germline V gene. V shed 7 bases and J 10 bases; nucleotides not matched to a gene: 7. The CDR3 DNA sequence: TGTGCCACCAGCCGGACAGGGGATCACGAGCAGTTCTTC. This encodes CATSRTGDHEQFF.

This clonotype came up a few times. V and J are TRBV6-2 or TRBV6-3 and TRBJ2-7; a possible D gene is TRBD2 (5 bases). Per germline, CDR1 MNHEY and CDR2 SVGEGT. V lost 8 bases and J 1 base, leaving 21 bases between the germline ends. The CDR3 contains 16 residues. CDR3 sequence: CASRDGSSGRSYEQYF. The CDR3 region has the DNA TGTGCCAGCCGCGACGGCTCTAGTGGGAGATCCTACGAGCAGTACTTC.

This clonotype was observed a handful of times. A much larger clone lies one base from this, so it may be a read error. This rearrangement joins TRBV12-3 or TRBV12-4 to TRBJ2-7; D is unresolved. Trimming pared 5 bases from V and 3 bases from J, leaving 11 bases between. The CDR3 consists of 13 residues. The CDR3 DNA reads as TGTGCCAGCAGTGGCGGTCAGAACTACGAGCAGTACTTC. Amino acid sequence: CASSGGQNYEQYF.

This clonotype has more than one count but fewer than ten. The chain employs TRBV7-9 and TRBJ2-5; D unclear. Judging by the DNA end, TRBJ2-7 fits better; the J call may be wrong. This CDR3 spans 13 amino acids. From germline, CDR1 is SEHNR and CDR2 FQNEAQ (reference sequence). The CDR3 loop reads CASGELGSYEQYF. For the CDR3, the DNA is TGTGCCAGCGGCGAGCTAGGCAGTTACGAGCAGTACTTC.

In this sample, this clonotype turned up a few times. The chain has TRBV12-3 or TRBV12-4 and TRBJ2-7; 9 bases fit TRBD1. The CDR3 is 14 amino acids. With V trimmed by 6 bases and J by 3 bases, 6 bases remained unmatched. For the CDR3, the DNA is TGTGCCAGCAGCCCTGACAGGGGGTTCTACGAGCAGTACTTC. Translation: CASSPDRGFYEQYF.

The V call is TRBV7-9, the J call TRBJ2-1, with D tentatively TRBD2 (6 bases). The CDR3 is made up of 13 amino acids. V shed 4 bases and J shed 9 bases, with 13 bases lying between them. Germline V gene lookup returns CDR1 SEHNR and CDR2 FQNEAQ (reference sequence). DNA of the CDR3: TGTGCCAGCAGCTCGGACTATTCGGGTGAGCAGTTCTTC. Translating it yields CASSSDYSGEQFF. Looking up the rest from reference TRBV7-9 and TRBJ2-1 gives the full variable domain: DTGVSQNPRHKITKRGQNVTFRCDPISEHNRLYWYRQTLGQGPEFLTYFQNEAQLEKSRLLSDRFSAERPKGSFSTLEIQRTEQGDSAMYLCASSSDYSGEQFFGPGTRLTVL.

CDR3 nucleotide sequence: TGTGCCAGCCGGGGACAGGGGAGGAGCTCCTACGAGCAGTACTTC. As protein: CASRGQGRSSYEQYF. V gene TRBV28 combines with J gene TRBJ2-7, with TRBD1 matching over 10 bases. V shed 8 bases and J 0 bases; nucleotides not matched to a gene: 7. The CDR3 runs 15 residues. Germline assignment: CDR1 MDHEN and CDR2 SYDVKM.

This clonotype was observed once. Mismatch with germline at one junction end may stem from a read error. The chain links TRBV4-2 to TRBJ2-1; D is possibly TRBD2 (5 bases). In germline, CDR1 is LGHNA, CDR2 YNFKEQ. The CDR3 has 15 residues. The DNA for the CDR3 is TGTGCCTGCAGCCAGAGCGGTACCATTGGACATGAGCAGTTCTTC. As protein: CACSQSGTIGHEQFF.

The CDR3 nucleotides read TGTGCCAGCAGCGACCCCGACAGGGGTTACGAGCAGTACTTC. Encoded protein: CASSDPDRGYEQYF. This chain uses TRBV21-1 with TRBJ2-7; the DNA was not used to check the table's D call, TRBD1. TRBV21-1 is labeled a pseudogene. This CDR3 is built from 14 residues.

This clonotype was counted many times. The chain recombines TRBV7-2 with TRBJ2-5; D remains ambiguous. This CDR3 spans 13 amino acids. Trimming cost V 3 bases and J 1 base, with 6 bases left between them. Looked up from germline, CDR1 is SGHTA and CDR2 is FQGNSA. The CDR3 nucleotides are TGTGCCAGCAGCTTTGGCGGCCAAGAGACCCAGTACTTC. Its protein is CASSFGGQETQYF.

This clonotype turned up a few times. Here the CDR3 reads CASGNHKQETQYF. CDR3 nucleotides: TGTGCCAGCGGGAATCATAAACAAGAGACCCAGTACTTC. The genes are TRBV6-1 and TRBJ2-5; D is unresolved. The CDR3 has 13 amino acids. Trimming removed 8 bases at V and 2 bases at J, with 12 bases between. Germline V lookup: CDR1 MNHNS, CDR2 SASEGT.

The chain couples TRBV29-1 to TRBJ1-2; D not resolved. The CDR3 has 14 amino acids. CDR1 is SQVTM and CDR2 is ANQGSEA in the germline V gene. V was trimmed by 0 bases and J by 5 bases, leaving 13 bases between them. CDR3 amino acids: CSVEEHGRGYGYTF. In DNA form, the CDR3 reads TGCAGCGTTGAAGAACACGGGCGAGGGTATGGCTACACCTTC.

V gene TRBV4-2 combines with J gene TRBJ2-1; tentative D call: TRBD2 (5 bases). Trimming shortened V by 0 bases and J by 4 bases, and 10 bases separated the two germline ends. The germline V gene encodes CDR1 LGHNA and CDR2 YNFKEQ. The CDR3 is made up of 15 amino acids. The CDR3 DNA reads as TGTGCCAGCAGCCAAGATAGTCCGGGGTACAATGAGCAGTTCTTC. Translation gives CASSQDSPGYNEQFF.

The J gene is TRBJ2-5, the V gene TRBV12-3 or TRBV12-4; a weak D match, TRBD1 (6 bases). The CDR3 consists of 15 residues. The germline V and J ends were trimmed by 6 bases and 11 bases, with 25 bases remaining between them. This CDR3 is CASSLPGTNYNEQYF. The CDR3 DNA sequence: TGTGCCAGCAGCCTACCCGGGACAAACTACAATGAGCAGTACTTC.

This clonotype turned up a few times. The chain carries TRBV7-9 and TRBJ1-4, with D possibly being TRBD1 (5 bases). Germline V gives CDR1 SEHNR, CDR2 FQNEAQ (reference sequence). V dropped 4 bases and J dropped 6 bases, with 15 bases sitting between them. This CDR3 has 15 amino acids. CDR3 in amino acids: CASSWNRDRDEKLFF. The CDR3 bases are TGTGCCAGCAGCTGGAACCGGGACCGGGATGAAAAACTGTTTTTT.

The chain is built from TRBV5-6 and TRBJ2-7, with D possibly matching TRBD2 (5 bases). Trimming shortened V by 6 bases and J by 2 bases, and 15 bases separated the two germline ends. Germline CDR1 SGHDT, CDR2 YYEEEE. The length of the CDR3 is 14 residues. The chain's CDR3 is CASTVGARAYEQYF. CDR3 nucleotides: TGTGCCAGCACCGTCGGCGCGCGGGCCTACGAGCAGTACTTC. The full variable domain, in which reference TRBV5-6 and TRBJ2-7 provide the parts outside the CDR3, is DAGVTQSPTHLIKTRGQQVTLRCSPKSGHDTVSWYQQALGQGPQFIFQYYEEEERQRGNFPDRFSGHQFPNYSSELNVNALLLGDSALYLCASTVGARAYEQYFGPGTRLTVT.

This clonotype has more than one count but fewer than ten. This chain links TRBV7-2 with TRBJ1-6; D is unclear. CDR1 SGHTA and CDR2 FQGNSA come from the germline V gene. V lost 1 base and J 11 bases, leaving 15 bases between the germline ends. The CDR3 consists of 15 residues. The CDR3 is CASSLEALAGTPLHF. In DNA form, the CDR3 reads TGTGCCAGCAGCTTAGAGGCCCTGGCAGGCACACCCCTCCACTTT.

The chain is built from TRBV9 and TRBJ2-2; D gene uncertain. This CDR3 is 14 amino acids long. Germline CDR1 SGDLS, CDR2 YYNGEE. The germline V and J ends were trimmed by 4 bases and 3 bases, with 10 bases remaining between them. For the CDR3, the DNA is TGTGCCAGCAGCCCCAGACCCGACACCGGGGAGCTGTTTTTT. Translated, it gives CASSPRPDTGELFF.

This clonotype has more than one count but fewer than ten. The chain couples TRBV6-5 to TRBJ2-3, with D maybe TRBD2 (5 bases). Germline V gene sequence: CDR1 MNHEY, CDR2 SVGAGI. The CDR3 loop spans 15 amino acids. Trimming stripped 0 bases from V and 4 bases from J, with 11 bases between. The CDR3 DNA is TGTGCCAGCAGTTACTCCGCAGGAGGCGCAGATACGCAGTATTTT. Its translation is CASSYSAGGADTQYF.

J is TRBJ2-2 and V is TRBV7-6; D unresolved. V lost 1 base and J 3 bases, leaving 9 bases between the germline ends. Per germline, CDR1 SGHVS and CDR2 FNYEAQ. This CDR3 has 15 residues. The CDR3 is CASSLDGHDTGELFF. Here the CDR3 DNA reads TGTGCCAGCAGCTTAGATGGTCACGACACCGGGGAGCTGTTTTTT.

The chain is built from TRBV20-1 and TRBJ2-4; 10 bases match TRBD1. The J call may be faulty, since TRBJ2-7 better matches the DNA end. The CDR3 has 15 amino acids. CDR1 and CDR2 (germline): DFQATT, SNEGSKA (reference sequence). CDR3 protein: CSARGFGTGVYEQYF. In DNA, the CDR3 is TGCAGTGCTAGGGGCTTCGGGACAGGGGTCTACGAGCAGTACTTC.